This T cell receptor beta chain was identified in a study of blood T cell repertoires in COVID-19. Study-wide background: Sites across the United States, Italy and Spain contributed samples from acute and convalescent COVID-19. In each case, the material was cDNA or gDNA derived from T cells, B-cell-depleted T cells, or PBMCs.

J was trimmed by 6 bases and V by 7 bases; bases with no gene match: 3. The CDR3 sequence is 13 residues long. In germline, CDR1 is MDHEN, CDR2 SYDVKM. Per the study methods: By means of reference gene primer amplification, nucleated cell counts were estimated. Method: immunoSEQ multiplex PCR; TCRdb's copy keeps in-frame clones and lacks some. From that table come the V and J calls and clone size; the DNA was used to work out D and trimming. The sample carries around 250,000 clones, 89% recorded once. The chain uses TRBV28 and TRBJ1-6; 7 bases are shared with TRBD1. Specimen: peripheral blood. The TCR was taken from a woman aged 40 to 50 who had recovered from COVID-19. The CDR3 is CASKGQINSPLHF. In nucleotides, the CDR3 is TGTGCCAGCAAGGGACAGATTAATTCACCCCTCCACTTT.